This passage covers 32 T cell receptor beta chains from one sample sequenced in a study of brain metastases from non-small cell lung cancer. Some clones are missing from TCRdb's copy, which holds only in-frame ones; the method was immunoSEQ multiplex PCR. The sample carries over 2,500 clones, roughly four fifths recorded once. Sequences were obtained from primary lung tumor tissue. These receptors all come from a donor aged 40 or over with non-small cell lung cancer.

This clone was seen once. The rearrangement links TRBV30 to TRBJ2-5; TRBD1 agrees at 10 bases. CDR1 is GTSNPN, CDR2 SVGIG, per germline (reference sequence). V lost 2 bases to trimming and J lost 4 bases; unmatched junction nucleotides: 7. The length of the CDR3 is 15 residues. The CDR3 reads CAWSRDRGPRETQYF. Written as DNA, the CDR3 is TGTGCCTGGAGTCGGGACAGGGGTCCGAGAGAGACCCAGTACTTC.

V usage is TRBV6-5 and J usage is TRBJ2-3; D is perhaps TRBD1 (5 bases). In germline, CDR1 is MNHEY, CDR2 SVGAGI. The germline V and J ends were trimmed by 9 bases and 0 bases, with 13 bases remaining between them. CDR3 size: 14 residues. The CDR3 is CASQGLPSTDTQYF. Here the CDR3 DNA reads TGTGCCAGTCAGGGCCTCCCTAGCACAGATACGCAGTATTTT.

The chain uses TRBV18 and TRBJ2-2, with D perhaps assigned TRBD1 or TRBD2 (5 bases each). V was cut by 6 bases and J by 1 base, with 12 bases left in between. Germline V gene lookup returns CDR1 KGHSH and CDR2 LQKENI. The CDR3 is 15 residues long. Written as DNA, the CDR3 is TGTGCCAGCTCGCGAGGGACCGGGAACACCGGGGAGCTGTTTTTT. Translated: CASSRGTGNTGELFF.

This clone was seen just once. The chain links TRBV30 to TRBJ2-7, with 7 bases lining up with TRBD1. Per germline, CDR1 GTSNPN and CDR2 SVGIG (reference sequence). This CDR3 is 14 amino acids long. J was trimmed by 7 bases and V by 4 bases; bases with no gene match: 13. This chain's CDR3 is CAWTRDSGRGEQYF. Here the CDR3 DNA reads TGTGCCTGGACCCGGGACAGTGGCCGAGGGGAGCAGTACTTC.

Of note for this clone: One end of the junction varies from germline; a read error may be responsible. The chain recombines TRBV7-2 with TRBJ1-2; D may be TRBD1 (5 bases). The germline CDR1 and CDR2 sequences are SGHTA and FQGNSA. The length of the CDR3 is 15 residues. The CDR3 DNA reads TGTGCCAGTAGCTCGTACAGGAGCTCCCCGGGTGGCTACACCTTC. Protein product: CASSSYRSSPGGYTF.

About this clone itself: One junction end does not reproduce the germline sequence, and a read error may be involved. Different DNA sequences within this sample yield the same CDR3. This chain links TRBV4-2 with TRBJ1-2; D ambiguous. This CDR3 spans 14 amino acids. Germline CDR1 LGHNA, CDR2 YNFKEQ. Here the CDR3 DNA reads TGTGCCAGCAGCCAAGAAATGAGGGATTATGGCTATACCTTC. Translating it yields CASSQEMRDYGYTF.

The chain combines TRBV6-5 with TRBJ2-3; 8 bases fit TRBD1. The ends lost 8 bases at V and 9 bases at J; junction bases unmatched: 1. The CDR3 runs to 10 residues. Germline assignment: CDR1 MNHEY and CDR2 SVGAGI. CDR3: CASGQGTQYF. The CDR3 DNA reads TGTGCCAGCGGACAGGGAACGCAGTATTTT.

The genes are TRBV27 and TRBJ2-2; no firm D call. CDR1 is MNHEY, CDR2 SMNVEV, per germline (reference sequence). The CDR3 runs 12 residues. Between the trimmed V and J ends, which lost 6 bases and 8 bases, there was a span of 10 bases. CDR3 region: CASSRPGGELFF. CDR3 DNA sequence: TGTGCCAGCAGCCGGCCCGGGGGGGAGCTGTTTTTT.

Here the CDR3 reads CASSFNRVPIYNSPLHF. In DNA, the CDR3 is TGTGCCAGCAGTTTTAATAGGGTCCCAATCTATAATTCACCCCTCCACTTT. The chain combines TRBV27 with TRBJ1-6, with D uncertain. This CDR3 is 17 amino acids long. CDR1 is MNHEY and CDR2 is SMNVEV in the germline V gene (reference sequence). V dropped 3 bases and J dropped 3 bases, with 15 bases sitting between them.

This clone has a single count. The chain is built from TRBV7-6 and TRBJ2-7; 9 bases fit TRBD2. V was pared by 1 base and J by 3 bases, with 7 bases of the junction left unmatched. This CDR3 spans 16 amino acids. From germline, CDR1 is SGHVS and CDR2 FNYEAQ. As DNA, the CDR3 is TGTGCCAGCAGCTTAGGTGTTGCGGGGGGGCTCTACGAGCAGTACTTC. As protein: CASSLGVAGGLYEQYF.

J is TRBJ2-7 and V is TRBV28, with D perhaps matching TRBD1 (5 bases). Deletions cut 6 bases from V and 3 bases from J, with 15 bases between. Germline lookup yields CDR1 MDHEN and CDR2 SYDVKM. CDR3 length: 14 amino acids. The CDR3 sequence is CASSYGDRNYEQYF. The CDR3 DNA is TGTGCCAGCAGCTACGGCGACAGAAACTACGAGCAGTACTTC.

The J gene is TRBJ2-7, the V gene TRBV3-1 (or the pseudogene TRBV3-2); 9 nucleotides align to TRBD1. J was trimmed by 6 bases and V by 5 bases; bases with no gene match: 2. Per the germline V gene, CDR1 is LGHDT and CDR2 is YNNKEL (reference sequence). This CDR3 is built from 12 residues. CDR3 bases: TGTGCCAGCAGCGTGACAGGGGGCGAGCAGTACTTC. This translates into CASSVTGGEQYF.

V and J are TRBV2 and TRBJ2-3; tentative D call: TRBD2 (6 bases). The CDR3 is made up of 15 amino acids. Trimming removed 6 bases at V and 0 bases at J, with 13 bases between. Germline V gene data show CDR1 as SNHLY and CDR2 as FYNNEI. For the CDR3, the DNA is TGTGCCAGCAGCCCTGCGGGGTTTAGCACAGATACGCAGTATTTT. Translating gives CASSPAGFSTDTQYF.

About this clone: This sample also contains other DNA sequences that code for the same CDR3. The chain carries TRBV9 and TRBJ1-4; the D is unclear. V dropped 4 bases and J dropped 8 bases, with 18 bases sitting between them. The CDR3 is made up of 15 amino acids. Germline CDR1 is SGDLS and CDR2 is YYNGEE. CDR3 nucleotides: TGTGCCAGCAGCCCCCGGGGTAGGGAAAACGAAAAACTGTTTTTT. Translation gives CASSPRGRENEKLFF.

This CDR3 is CASRLVESTNEKLFF. The CDR3 DNA is TGTGCCAGCAGACTTGTGGAGTCGACTAATGAAAAACTGTTTTTT. This chain joins TRBV6-5 and TRBJ1-4; D gene unclear. Trimming left V 6 bases short and J 2 bases short, with 13 bases between. Germline CDR1 reads MNHEY; CDR2 reads SVGAGI. The CDR3 covers 15 residues.

The CDR3 sequence: CASSLNIGLSTDTQYF. CDR3 in DNA: TGTGCCAGCAGCTTAAATATTGGGTTAAGCACAGATACGCAGTATTTT. The rearrangement uses TRBV7-9 and TRBJ2-3; D call uncertain. Trimming left V 2 bases short and J 0 bases short, with 12 bases between. CDR1 SEHNR and CDR2 FQNEAQ come from the germline V gene (reference sequence). The CDR3 runs 16 residues.

The rearrangement links TRBV6-5 to TRBJ1-2; a possible D gene is TRBD1 (6 bases). Germline-derived CDR1 and CDR2 are MNHEY and SVGAGI. V lost 8 bases, J lost 12 bases, and 22 bases lay in between. The CDR3 runs 13 residues. The CDR3: CASVSAGGQINTF. The DNA for the CDR3 is TGTGCCAGCGTCTCGGCGGGGGGGCAGATCAACACCTTC.

This chain uses TRBV2 with TRBJ2-7; possible D gene TRBD1, 5 bases. This CDR3 is 14 amino acids long. Germline loops: CDR1 SNHLY, CDR2 FYNNEI. Trimming left V 3 bases short and J 5 bases short, with 14 bases between. The CDR3 nucleotides are TGTGCCAGCAGTGAGCCTCGACAGTCTAACGAGCAGTACTTC. Encoded protein: CASSEPRQSNEQYF.

The chain links TRBV7-9 to TRBJ1-1; D remains ambiguous. Per the germline V gene, CDR1 is SEHNR and CDR2 is FQNEAQ (reference sequence). The length of the CDR3 is 14 residues. Trimming took 7 bases from V and 3 from J, leaving 15 bases between them. CDR3 in DNA: TGTGCCAGCACCCCGGGTGAGTGGGACACTGAAGCTTTCTTT. Its translation is CASTPGEWDTEAFF.

The DNA of the CDR3 is TGTGCCAGCAGCCGACAGGGACGCAATCAGCCCCAGCATTTT. The encoded protein is CASSRQGRNQPQHF. The V and J genes are TRBV6-2 or TRBV6-3 and TRBJ1-5; 7 nucleotides align to TRBD1. After removal of 6 bases from V and 2 bases from J, the junction contained 4 bases not matched to a gene. The germline gives CDR1 MNHEY, CDR2 SVGEGT. CDR3 length: 14 residues.

The CDR3, as DNA: TGCAGCGTTGAAGCCCGGCAAGAGACCCAGTACTTC. Its protein product is CSVEARQETQYF. This chain links TRBV29-1 with TRBJ2-5; D is ambiguous. The germline V gene has CDR1 SQVTM and CDR2 ANQGSEA. With 1 base removed from V and 2 bases from J, the gap between germline ends came to 5 bases. The CDR3 totals 12 residues. Supplemented by reference TRBV29-1 and TRBJ2-5, the full variable domain reads SAVISQKPSRDICQRGTSLTIQCQVDSQVTMMFWYRQQPGQSLTLIATANQGSEATYESGFVIDKFPISRPNLTFSTLTVSNMSPEDSSIYLCSVEARQETQYFGPGTRLLVL.

The rearrangement uses TRBV5-1 and TRBJ2-2; possibly TRBD2 for D (6 bases). Germline lookup yields CDR1 SGHRS and CDR2 YFSETQ. There are 14 residues in the CDR3. V was shortened by 4 bases and J by 5 bases, with 12 bases between the two germline ends. This chain's CDR3 is CASSLGGATGELFF. In nucleotides, the CDR3 is TGCGCCAGCAGCCTCGGAGGGGCGACCGGGGAGCTGTTTTTT. Full variable domain (outside the CDR3, taken from reference TRBV5-1 and TRBJ2-2): KAGVTQTPRYLIKTRGQQVTLSCSPISGHRSVSWYQQTPGQGLQFLFEYFSETQRNKGNFPGRFSGRQFSNSRSEMNVSTLELGDSALYLCASSLGGATGELFFGEGSRLTVL.

Worth noting for this clone: One junction end does not reproduce the germline sequence, and a read error may be involved. The genes are TRBV7-3 and TRBJ2-3; a possible D gene is TRBD2 (6 bases). This CDR3 contains 15 residues. Germline CDR1 and CDR2: SGHTA and FQGTGA. Written as DNA, the CDR3 is TGTGTCAGCAGCCCGTCGGGTGGTGGGGGGAATACGCAGTATTTT. Protein sequence: CVSSPSGGGGNTQYF.

The CDR3 coding sequence is TGTGCCAGCAGTTCTAAGACAGGGAGTCCCTACGAGCAGTACTTC. This codes for CASSSKTGSPYEQYF. The chain combines TRBV28 with TRBJ2-7; TRBD1 agrees at 7 bases. This CDR3 is 15 amino acids long. From germline, CDR1 is MDHEN and CDR2 SYDVKM. V trimming: 4 bases; J trimming: 2 bases; junction bases outside the gene matches: 8. The full variable domain, with the rest looked up from reference TRBV28 and TRBJ2-7, is DVKVTQSSRYLVKRTGEKVFLECVQDMDHENMFWYRQDPGLGLRLIYFSYDVKMKEKGDIPEGYSVSREKKERFSLILESASTNQTSMYLCASSSKTGSPYEQYFGPGTRLTVT.

The chain joins TRBV10-3 to TRBJ2-2, with D perhaps TRBD1 (6 bases). Germline V gives CDR1 ENHRY, CDR2 SYGVKD. This CDR3 is 14 amino acids long. V was clipped by 6 bases and J by 2 bases, with 10 bases between them. This CDR3 is CAISKGQNTGELFF. DNA for the CDR3: TGTGCCATCAGCAAGGGACAAAACACCGGGGAGCTGTTTTTT.

V usage is TRBV10-3 and J usage is TRBJ1-5; possibly TRBD1 for D (5 bases). CDR1 is ENHRY, CDR2 SYGVKD, per germline. The length of the CDR3 is 14 residues. The ends were cut back, 0 bases at V and 3 bases at J, with 6 bases in the middle. The CDR3 DNA follows: TGTGCCATCAGTGAGTCCAGGGCCAATCAGCCCCAGCATTTT. Translated, it gives CAISESRANQPQHF.

The chain carries TRBV5-1 and TRBJ2-2, with D unclear. This CDR3 contains 13 residues. The ends were cut back, 3 bases at V and 10 bases at J, with 13 bases in the middle. Per the germline V gene, CDR1 is SGHRS and CDR2 is YFSETQ. The CDR3 DNA sequence: TGCGCCAGCAGCTCCCCGGATGGTATGGAGCTGTTTTTT. Its translation: CASSSPDGMELFF.

The chain employs TRBV5-5 and TRBJ1-5, with a possible D match to TRBD1 (5 bases). CDR3 length equals 16 residues. Germline V gene lookup returns CDR1 SGHKS and CDR2 YYEKEE (reference sequence). Between the trimmed V and J ends, which lost 5 bases and 5 bases, there was a span of 20 bases. The CDR3 DNA reads as TGTGCCAGCAGTCCCCGGCAGGGCCGAGGGGATCAGCCCCAGCATTTT. This sequence encodes CASSPRQGRGDQPQHF. The complete variable domain, with remaining parts taken from reference TRBV5-5 and TRBJ1-5, reads DAGVTQSPTHLIKTRGQQVTLRCSPISGHKSVSWYQQVLGQGPQFIFQYYEKEERGRGNFPDRFSARQFPNYSSELNVNALLLGDSALYLCASSPRQGRGDQPQHFGDGTRLSIL.

V and J are TRBV10-3 and TRBJ1-6, with D possibly matching TRBD1 (6 bases). The ends were cut back, 4 bases at V and 5 bases at J, with 12 bases in the middle. CDR3 length equals 15 residues. CDR1 and CDR2 from the germline V gene are ENHRY and SYGVKD. The CDR3 sequence is CAISGGPLNNSPLHF. CDR3 nucleotides: TGTGCCATCAGTGGGGGGCCCCTTAATAATTCACCCCTCCACTTT.

CDR3 loop: CASSFQGDSPLHF. DNA of the CDR3: TGTGCCAGCAGTTTCCAGGGTGATTCACCCCTCCACTTT. The chain links TRBV12-3 or TRBV12-4 to TRBJ1-6; tentative D call: TRBD1 (5 bases). V was clipped by 3 bases and J by 8 bases, with 8 bases between them. This CDR3 spans 13 amino acids.

The chain is built from TRBV2 and TRBJ2-7; D may be TRBD1 (6 bases). The CDR3 contains 13 residues. The V gene lost 6 bases and the J gene lost 3 bases, with 12 bases spanning the gap. Germline-derived CDR1 and CDR2 are SNHLY and FYNNEI. CDR3 loop: CASRTGSHYEQYF. The CDR3 nucleotides are TGTGCCAGCAGGACAGGTAGTCACTACGAGCAGTACTTC.

This rearrangement joins TRBV7-9 to TRBJ2-1; 12 bases line up with TRBD2. CDR3 length equals 15 residues. The V and J ends lost 3 bases and 9 bases, in that order; junction bases with no gene match: 6. Germline V gene data show CDR1 as SEHNR and CDR2 as FQNEAQ (reference sequence). CDR3 nucleotides: TGTGCCAGCAGCTTGTGGCTAGCGGGGGGGATTGAGCAGTTCTTC. Its protein product is CASSLWLAGGIEQFF.